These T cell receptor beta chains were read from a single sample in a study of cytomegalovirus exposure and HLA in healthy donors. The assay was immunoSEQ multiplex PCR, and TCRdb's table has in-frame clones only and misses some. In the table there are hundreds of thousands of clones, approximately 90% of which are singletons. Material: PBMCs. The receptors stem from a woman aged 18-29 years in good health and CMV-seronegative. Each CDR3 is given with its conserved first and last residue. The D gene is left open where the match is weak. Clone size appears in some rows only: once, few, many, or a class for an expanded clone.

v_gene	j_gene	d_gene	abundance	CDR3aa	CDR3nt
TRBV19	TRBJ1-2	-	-	CASRVDSARGYTF	TGTGCCAGTAGGGTAGACAGCGCACGGGGCTACACCTTC
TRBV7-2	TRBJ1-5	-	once	CASRLGVFGNQPQHF	TGTGCCAGCAGGCTAGGTGTCTTTGGCAATCAGCCCCAGCATTTT
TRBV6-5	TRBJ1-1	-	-	CASRAGGHTEAFF	TGTGCCAGCAGGGCCGGGGGGCACACTGAAGCTTTCTTT
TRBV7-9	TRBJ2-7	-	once	CASSFSTSPEQYF	TGTGCCAGCAGCTTTTCCACTAGCCCAGAGCAGTACTTC
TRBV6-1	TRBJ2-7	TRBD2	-	CAGSPGLAYEQYF	TGTGCCGGGAGTCCGGGACTAGCCTACGAGCAGTACTTC
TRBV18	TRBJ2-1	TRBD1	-	CASSPQTAGGYNEQFF	TGTGCCAGCTCACCACAGACGGCAGGGGGTTACAATGAGCAGTTCTTC
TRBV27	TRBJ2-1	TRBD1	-	CASSPGQGAREQFF	TGTGCCAGCAGCCCGGGACAGGGGGCTCGTGAGCAGTTCTTC
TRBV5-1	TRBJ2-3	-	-	CASSSPRGLNTQYF	TGCGCCAGCAGCTCCCCCCGGGGGTTAAATACGCAGTATTTT
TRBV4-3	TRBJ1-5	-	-	CASSQDRGQPQHF	TGCGCCAGCAGCCAAGATCGGGGGCAGCCCCAGCATTTT
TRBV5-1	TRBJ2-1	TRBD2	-	CASSLGLAGYNEQFF	TGCGCCAGCAGCTTGGGTCTAGCGGGTTACAATGAGCAGTTCTTC
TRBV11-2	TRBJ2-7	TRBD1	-	CASRSPGGDLNYEQYF	TGTGCCAGCAGATCACCAGGGGGCGATTTAAACTACGAGCAGTACTTC
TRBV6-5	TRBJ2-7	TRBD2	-	CASSYSSGRVYEQYF	TGTGCCAGCAGTTACTCTAGCGGGAGGGTCTACGAGCAGTACTTC
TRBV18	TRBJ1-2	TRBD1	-	CASSSNRGTYGYTF	TGTGCCAGCTCAAGCAACAGGGGGACCTATGGCTACACCTTC
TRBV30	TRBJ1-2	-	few	CAWSVPWRNRYGYTF	TGTGCCTGGAGTGTACCATGGAGGAATCGCTATGGCTACACCTTC
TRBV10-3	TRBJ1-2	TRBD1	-	CAISDSDRAGYTF	TGTGCCATCAGTGATTCGGACAGGGCTGGCTACACCTTC
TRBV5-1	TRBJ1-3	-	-	CASSWGEAGNTIYF	TGCGCCAGCAGCTGGGGGGAAGCGGGAAACACCATATATTTT
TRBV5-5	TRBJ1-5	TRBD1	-	CASSLGTGRDQPQHF	TGTGCCAGCAGCTTGGGGACAGGAAGGGACCAGCCCCAGCATTTT
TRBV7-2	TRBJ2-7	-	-	CASSLGSGTYYEQYF	TGTGCCAGCAGCTTAGGGAGCGGAACTTACTACGAGCAGTACTTC
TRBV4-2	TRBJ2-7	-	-	CASSRSGGDPYEQYF	TGTGCCAGCAGCCGCAGCGGAGGGGACCCCTACGAGCAGTACTTC
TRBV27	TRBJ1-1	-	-	CASSAGPNTEAFF	TGTGCCAGCAGCGCGGGACCGAACACTGAAGCTTTCTTT
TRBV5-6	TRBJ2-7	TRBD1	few	CASSFTGDEQYF	TGTGCCAGCAGTTTTACAGGGGACGAGCAGTACTTC
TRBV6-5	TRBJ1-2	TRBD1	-	CASRGDRGDYGYTF	TGTGCCAGCAGAGGGGACAGGGGTGACTATGGCTACACCTTC
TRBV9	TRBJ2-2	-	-	CASSVAAGELFF	TGTGCCAGCAGCGTAGCTGCCGGGGAGCTGTTTTTT
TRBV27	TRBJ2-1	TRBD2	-	CASSFLPGTSTYNEQFF	TGTGCCAGCAGTTTCCTTCCCGGGACTAGCACCTACAATGAGCAGTTCTTC
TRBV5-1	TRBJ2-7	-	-	CASSAGLAEQYF	TGCGCCAGCAGCGCCGGACTGGCCGAGCAGTACTTC
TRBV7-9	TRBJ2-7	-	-	CASSYGLKAYEQYF	TGTGCCAGCAGCTACGGACTTAAAGCCTACGAGCAGTACTTC
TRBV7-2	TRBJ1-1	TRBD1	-	CASSTYRGEAFF	TGTGCCAGCAGCACATACAGGGGTGAAGCTTTCTTT
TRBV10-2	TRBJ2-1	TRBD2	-	CASRLAGANEQFF	TGCGCCAGCAGACTAGCGGGAGCTAATGAGCAGTTCTTC
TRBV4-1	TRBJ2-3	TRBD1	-	CASSRNRGDGTDTQYF	TGCGCCAGCAGCCGCAACAGGGGGGATGGCACAGATACGCAGTATTTT
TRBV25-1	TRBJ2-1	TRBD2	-	CASRVAGLDNEQFF	TGTGCCAGCAGGGTAGCGGGATTGGACAATGAGCAGTTCTTC
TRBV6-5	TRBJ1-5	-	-	CASSEQAHGNQPQHF	TGTGCTAGCAGCGAACAGGCGCATGGCAATCAGCCCCAGCATTTT
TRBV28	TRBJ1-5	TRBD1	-	CASSQGGEDQPQHF	TGTGCCAGTTCTCAGGGGGGAGAGGATCAGCCCCAGCATTTT
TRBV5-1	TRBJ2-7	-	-	CASSLQGGSYEQYF	TGCGCCAGCAGCTTGCAAGGCGGATCCTACGAGCAGTACTTC